This T cell receptor beta chain is from a study of cytomegalovirus exposure and HLA in healthy donors. Germline V gene sequence: CDR1 MGHRA, CDR2 YSYEKL. This CDR3 is 14 amino acids long. V lost 2 bases, J lost 4 bases, and 9 bases lay in between. Study-wide results and limits: The productive fraction for most TCR beta V segments was about 87% or about 30% in an earlier analysis. The authors enumerated roughly 160 TCR beta chains as linked to cytomegalovirus. Presence/absence analyses assumed roughly uniform sequencing depth across donors.

The count of this clone is one. Its specificity is not known. PCR primers comprised 60 Vbeta and 13 Jbeta primers. The data were produced by immunoSEQ multiplex PCR, yet TCRdb's version contains in-frame clones alone and is incomplete. This table holds approximately 85,000 clones, more than 75% found once. The receptor was derived from a woman between 50 and 59 years old in good health and CMV-seropositive. Sequencing was done on a sample of PBMCs. V is TRBV4-1 and J is TRBJ1-3, with TRBD1 as a possible D gene (5 bases). The CDR3 sequence: CASSQFRVGNTIYF. The CDR3 DNA reads TGCGCCAGCAGCCAATTCAGGGTCGGAAACACCATATATTTT.